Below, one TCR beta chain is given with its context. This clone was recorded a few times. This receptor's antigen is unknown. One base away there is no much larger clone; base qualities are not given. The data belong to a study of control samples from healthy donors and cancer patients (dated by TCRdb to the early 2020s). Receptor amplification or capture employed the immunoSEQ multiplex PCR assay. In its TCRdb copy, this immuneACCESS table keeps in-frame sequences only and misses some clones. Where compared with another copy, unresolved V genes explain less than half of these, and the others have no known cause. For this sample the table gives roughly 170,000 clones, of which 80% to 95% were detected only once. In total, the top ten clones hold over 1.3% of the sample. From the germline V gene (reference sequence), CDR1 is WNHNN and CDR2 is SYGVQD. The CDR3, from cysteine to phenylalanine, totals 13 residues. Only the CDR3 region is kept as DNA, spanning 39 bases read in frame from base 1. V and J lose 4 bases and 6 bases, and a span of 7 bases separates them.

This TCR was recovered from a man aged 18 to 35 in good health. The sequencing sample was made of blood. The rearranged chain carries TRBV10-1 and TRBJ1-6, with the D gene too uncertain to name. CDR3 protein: CASSVALNSPLHF. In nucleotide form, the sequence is TGCGCCAGCAGTGTGGCTCTTAATTCACCCCTCCACTTT.